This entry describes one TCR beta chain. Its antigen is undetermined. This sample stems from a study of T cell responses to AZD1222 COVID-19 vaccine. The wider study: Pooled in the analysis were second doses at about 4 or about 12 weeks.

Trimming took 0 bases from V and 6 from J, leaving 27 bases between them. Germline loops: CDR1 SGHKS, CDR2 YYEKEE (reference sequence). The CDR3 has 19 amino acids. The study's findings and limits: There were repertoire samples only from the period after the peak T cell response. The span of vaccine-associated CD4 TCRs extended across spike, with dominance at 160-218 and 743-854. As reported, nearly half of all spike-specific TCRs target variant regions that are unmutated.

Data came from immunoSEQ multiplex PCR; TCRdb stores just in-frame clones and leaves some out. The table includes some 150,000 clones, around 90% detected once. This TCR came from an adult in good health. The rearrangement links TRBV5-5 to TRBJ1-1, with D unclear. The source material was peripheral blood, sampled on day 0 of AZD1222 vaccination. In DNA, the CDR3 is TGTGCCAGCAGCTTGGGGTTACCCCGGGCCTCGTTTGAAAGAGCTGAAGCTTTCTTT. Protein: CASSLGLPRASFERAEAFF.